Included here is one TCR beta chain sequence, with context. Antigen: not known. At one of its ends the junction is not consistent with the germline gene, which may arise from a read error. This CDR3 comprises 14 residues. Germline V gives CDR1 MNHNS, CDR2 SASEGT. Alongside a J-beta primer mix, a sample-barcoded 5' primer served in a second PCR lasting roughly 6 to 12 cycles. Via MiXCR, TCRdb re-called the 5' RACE reads, giving one row per CDR3 protein. The sample carries hundreds of thousands of distinct CDR3 sequences, roughly two fifths recorded once. The data belong to a study of blood T cells in healthy people across ages. Study-level results: The study regarded diversity estimates from one million T cells as underestimates.

The chain employs TRBV6-1 and TRBJ2-3; weak D call: TRBD2 (6 bases). The sequenced sample was blood. This clonotype originated in a woman aged 60-70 years in good health. The CDR3, as DNA: TGTGCCAGCAGTGCGGGGGACTTCACAGATACGCGGTATTTT. The encoded protein is CASSAGDFTDTRYF.